The clone carrying this T cell receptor beta chain was detected only a few times. The people who gave samples were healthy Caucasians from Russia, aged about 6 to 100. For every donor, a draw yielded 9.5 to 10 milliliters of peripheral blood. In each sample, at least 6.5 million PBMCs were isolated. The sample comes from a study of blood T cells in healthy people across ages. Trimming stripped 0 bases from V and 5 bases from J, with 7 bases between. The CDR3 extends over 13 amino acids. From germline, CDR1 is MNHEY and CDR2 SMNVEV (reference sequence). Then a second PCR, running roughly 7 to 12 cycles, was carried out with a sample-barcoded 5' primer and a J-beta primer mix. TCRdb fed the 5' RACE reads into MiXCR, producing one record per CDR3 protein. This table has 980,000 or so distinct CDR3 sequences, about 44% appearing once.

Sequencing used blood. The TCR originated in a man younger than 45 in good health. V is TRBV27 and J is TRBJ1-2; D gene unclear. The DNA for the CDR3 is TGTGCCAGCAGTTTATCACCGTATTATGGCTACACCTTC. It yields the protein CASSLSPYYGYTF.